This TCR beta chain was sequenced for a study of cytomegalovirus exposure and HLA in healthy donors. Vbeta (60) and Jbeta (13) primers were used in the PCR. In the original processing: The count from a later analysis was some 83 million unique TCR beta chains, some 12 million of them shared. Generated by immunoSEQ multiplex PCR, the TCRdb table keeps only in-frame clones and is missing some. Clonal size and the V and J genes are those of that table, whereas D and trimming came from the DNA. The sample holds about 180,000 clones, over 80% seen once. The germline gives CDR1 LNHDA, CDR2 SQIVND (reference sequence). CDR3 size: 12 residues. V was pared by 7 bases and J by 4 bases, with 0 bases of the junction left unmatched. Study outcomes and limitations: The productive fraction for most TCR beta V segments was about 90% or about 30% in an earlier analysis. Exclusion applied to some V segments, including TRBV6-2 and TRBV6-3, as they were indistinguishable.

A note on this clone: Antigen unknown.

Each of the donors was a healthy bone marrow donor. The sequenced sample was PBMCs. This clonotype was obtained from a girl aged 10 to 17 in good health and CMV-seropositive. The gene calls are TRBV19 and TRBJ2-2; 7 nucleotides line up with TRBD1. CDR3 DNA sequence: TGTGCCAGTAACAGGGGCACCGGGGAGCTGTTTTTT. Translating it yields CASNRGTGELFF.